A selection of T cell receptor beta chains follows, all from one sample in a study of control samples from healthy donors and cancer patients. Sequencing was performed with immunoSEQ multiplex PCR; in TCRdb, only in-frame clones are kept and a portion is missing. The repertoire holds 100,000 or so clones, with around 86% as singletons. Sequenced material: blood. The source of these receptors is a woman between 50 and 59 years old in good health. CDR3s include the opening cysteine and the closing phenylalanine or tryptophan. Fields, in order: J gene, D gene, clone size, V gene, CDR3 DNA, CDR3 protein. A D gene is named only where the DNA matches it firmly. The listing skips clone size in some rows; elsewhere it reads once, few, many or a size class.

j_call: TRBJ1-5
d_call: .
clone_size: .
v_call: TRBV6-1
cdr3_nt: TGTGCCAGCACGGGGGGAAAAGGATATCAGCCCCAGCATTTT
cdr3_aa: CASTGGKGYQPQHF

j_call: TRBJ2-4
d_call: .
clone_size: few
v_call: TRBV15
cdr3_nt: TGTGCCACCAGCCCTCCCCCGGGCCTAGCCAAAAACATTCAGTACTTC
cdr3_aa: CATSPPPGLAKNIQYF

j_call: TRBJ2-3
d_call: TRBD2
clone_size: .
v_call: TRBV2
cdr3_nt: TGTGCCAGCAGTGTTGGACTAGCGGGGGTCACAGATACGCAGTATTTT
cdr3_aa: CASSVGLAGVTDTQYF

j_call: TRBJ1-6
d_call: .
clone_size: .
v_call: TRBV6-5
cdr3_nt: TGTGCCAGCATGCGAGGACAGCATAATTCACCCCTCCACTTT
cdr3_aa: CASMRGQHNSPLHF

j_call: TRBJ2-2
d_call: TRBD1
clone_size: .
v_call: TRBV11-2
cdr3_nt: TGTGCCAGCAGCTTGGGGGACAGCAACTTTTTTGCCGGGGAGCTGTTTTTT
cdr3_aa: CASSLGDSNFFAGELFF

j_call: TRBJ2-7
d_call: .
clone_size: .
v_call: TRBV5-1
cdr3_nt: TGCGCCAGCAGCTTGGATACAGGGCCGAGTTGGCAGTACTTC
cdr3_aa: CASSLDTGPSWQYF

j_call: TRBJ2-5
d_call: .
clone_size: .
v_call: TRBV4-2
cdr3_nt: TGTGCCAGCAGCCTACGAGGACAGCCTCAAGAGACCCAGTACTTC
cdr3_aa: CASSLRGQPQETQYF

j_call: TRBJ2-1
d_call: .
clone_size: .
v_call: TRBV6-1
cdr3_nt: TGTGCCAGCAGTGAGTGGGGGTCTGTCAATGAGCAGTTCTTC
cdr3_aa: CASSEWGSVNEQFF

j_call: TRBJ2-1
d_call: .
clone_size: .
v_call: TRBV29-1
cdr3_nt: TGCAGCGTTGATAGGGTTAATGAGCAGTTCTTC
cdr3_aa: CSVDRVNEQFF

j_call: TRBJ1-5
d_call: TRBD1
clone_size: .
v_call: TRBV18
cdr3_nt: TGTGCCAGCACACAGGGGGCCAATCAGCCCCAGCATTTT
cdr3_aa: CASTQGANQPQHF

j_call: TRBJ2-6
d_call: .
clone_size: .
v_call: TRBV9
cdr3_nt: TGTGCCAGCAGCGTAGCGGGCTCTGGGGCCAACGTCCTGACTTTC
cdr3_aa: CASSVAGSGANVLTF

j_call: TRBJ2-7
d_call: .
clone_size: .
v_call: TRBV11-3
cdr3_nt: TGTGCCAGCAGCTTAGGGGCCGGAAAAAGCTCCTACGAGCAGTACTTC
cdr3_aa: CASSLGAGKSSYEQYF

j_call: TRBJ1-1
d_call: TRBD1
clone_size: .
v_call: TRBV7-2
cdr3_nt: TGTGCCAGCAGCCTAGGACAGGGCACTGAAGCTTTCTTT
cdr3_aa: CASSLGQGTEAFF

j_call: TRBJ1-3
d_call: TRBD1
clone_size: .
v_call: TRBV7-8
cdr3_nt: TGTGCCAGCAGCGGGCGACAGGGGGCGGGTGGAAACACCATATATTTT
cdr3_aa: CASSGRQGAGGNTIYF

j_call: TRBJ2-3
d_call: .
clone_size: .
v_call: TRBV5-1
cdr3_nt: TGCGCCAGCAGCCTTGGGGGCTCTCTGGGCACAGATACGCAGTATTTT
cdr3_aa: CASSLGGSLGTDTQYF

j_call: TRBJ2-7
d_call: .
clone_size: .
v_call: TRBV21-1
cdr3_nt: TGTGCCAGTCCGAGGGGGGATCACGAGCAGTACTTC
cdr3_aa: CASPRGDHEQYF

j_call: TRBJ1-2
d_call: TRBD1
clone_size: .
v_call: TRBV7-2
cdr3_nt: TGTGCCAGCAGCTCCAGGGGGTTCTATGGCTACACCTTC
cdr3_aa: CASSSRGFYGYTF

j_call: TRBJ1-1
d_call: TRBD1
clone_size: .
v_call: TRBV19
cdr3_nt: TGTGCCAGCAAACTTTCCGGGACAGGGGGCAGGGACACTGAAGCTTTCTTT
cdr3_aa: CASKLSGTGGRDTEAFF

j_call: TRBJ1-2
d_call: TRBD1
clone_size: .
v_call: TRBV5-1
cdr3_nt: TGCGCCAGCAGCTCTACAGGGGCGGGCTACACCTTC
cdr3_aa: CASSSTGAGYTF

j_call: TRBJ2-4
d_call: TRBD2
clone_size: .
v_call: TRBV19
cdr3_nt: TGTGCCAGTAGTATTAAAGGGACTAGCGCAGACATTCAGTACTTC
cdr3_aa: CASSIKGTSADIQYF

j_call: TRBJ1-6
d_call: .
clone_size: .
v_call: TRBV4-2
cdr3_nt: TGTGCCAGCAGCCAAGATGGGGGGACACCTAATTCACCCCTCCACTTT
cdr3_aa: CASSQDGGTPNSPLHF

j_call: TRBJ2-1
d_call: .
clone_size: .
v_call: TRBV4-2
cdr3_nt: TGTGCCAGCAGCCAAGATGGGGCGAGCTCCTACAATGAGCAGTTCTTC
cdr3_aa: CASSQDGASSYNEQFF

j_call: TRBJ1-1
d_call: .
clone_size: .
v_call: TRBV27
cdr3_nt: TGTGCCAGCAGCAAGACAGGCCAGTGGTACACTGAAGCTTTCTTT
cdr3_aa: CASSKTGQWYTEAFF

j_call: TRBJ1-1
d_call: TRBD1
clone_size: once
v_call: TRBV5-1
cdr3_nt: TGCGCCAGCAGCTGGGACAGGGGAAACACTGAAGCTTTCTTT
cdr3_aa: CASSWDRGNTEAFF

j_call: TRBJ1-6
d_call: .
clone_size: once
v_call: TRBV27
cdr3_nt: TGTGCCAGCAGTTTAAAGGGCAGGGTTATAGGTTCACCCCTCCACTTT
cdr3_aa: CASSLKGRVIGSPLHF